These 23 T cell receptor beta chains came from one sample sequenced in a study of blood T cell repertoires in COVID-19. Sequenced by immunoSEQ multiplex PCR; TCRdb stores in-frame clones only, minus some. Of 30,000 or so clones in the sample, around 92% were seen once. The sequenced sample consisted of peripheral blood. The receptors were gathered from a woman in her 40s with active or convalescent COVID-19.

CDR3 region: CASSLTGANVLTF. CDR3 nucleotides: TGTGCCAGCAGCCTAACTGGGGCCAACGTCCTGACTTTC. The chain employs TRBV28 and TRBJ2-6, with D hard to call. Trimming removed 6 bases at V and 2 bases at J, with 5 bases between. CDR3 length: 13 amino acids. Germline CDR1 and CDR2: MDHEN and SYDVKM.

This clone has a single count. CDR3 region: CATSRANQPQHF. Here the CDR3 DNA reads TGTGCCACCAGCAGAGCAAATCAGCCCCAGCATTTT. The chain joins TRBV15 to TRBJ1-5; the D is unclear. Trimming left V 1 base short and J 4 bases short, with 2 bases between. The CDR3 has 12 amino acids. CDR1 and CDR2 (germline): LNHNV, YYDKDF (reference sequence).

DNA for the CDR3: TGTGCCAGCAGCGTTCGATCGGACATATCTGGGGAGCTGTTTTTT. Amino acid sequence: CASSVRSDISGELFF. V usage is TRBV9 and J usage is TRBJ2-2; the D gene is possibly TRBD1 (5 bases). The V gene's germline CDR1 is SGDLS and CDR2 YYNGEE. V was shortened by 2 bases and J by 8 bases, with 16 bases between the two germline ends. The CDR3 covers 15 residues.

The chain combines TRBV7-3 with TRBJ2-2; 8 positions match TRBD1. The CDR3 runs to 16 residues. The V segment lost 5 bases and the J segment 0 bases; nucleotides outside the gene matches: 5. CDR1 and CDR2 from the germline V gene are SGHTA and FQGTGA. The CDR3: CASSEQGVSNTGELFF. For the CDR3, the DNA is TGTGCCAGCAGCGAACAGGGGGTTTCGAACACCGGGGAGCTGTTTTTT.

This clone was found once. The CDR3 nucleotides read TGTGCCAGCAGTAACCGGGACAGTTGGAGCAATGAGCAGTTCTTC. It encodes CASSNRDSWSNEQFF. The chain recombines TRBV6-5 with TRBJ2-1; 7 bases agree with TRBD1. V lost 5 bases to trimming and J lost 6 bases; unmatched junction nucleotides: 10. Germline V gene lookup returns CDR1 MNHEY and CDR2 SVGAGI. The CDR3 contains 15 residues.

The chain employs TRBV3-1 (or the pseudogene TRBV3-2) and TRBJ2-7; 15 bases line up with TRBD2. The CDR3 contains 17 residues. Trimming took 4 bases from V and 3 from J; bases not matched to a gene: 7. Germline-derived CDR1 and CDR2 are LGHDT and YNNKEL (reference sequence). CDR3 sequence: CASSPGTSGGFLYEQYF. CDR3 nucleotide sequence: TGTGCCAGCAGCCCGGGGACTAGCGGGGGGTTCCTCTACGAGCAGTACTTC.

This rearrangement joins TRBV4-1 to TRBJ2-3, with D unresolved. The CDR3 contains 16 residues. Germline CDR1 and CDR2: MGHRA and YSYEKL. The V end was cut by 0 bases, the J end by 0 bases, with 10 bases between. CDR3 nucleotides: TGCGCCAGCAGCCAAGACCCATCGACTAGCACAGATACGCAGTATTTT. Encoded protein: CASSQDPSTSTDTQYF.

The chain is built from TRBV28 and TRBJ2-7; no clear D gene. The germline gives CDR1 MDHEN, CDR2 SYDVKM. The CDR3 runs to 11 residues. The V gene lost 6 bases and the J gene lost 4 bases, with 7 bases spanning the gap. The CDR3 DNA is TGTGCCAGCAGCTCCCTTTACGAGCAGTACTTC. Translating gives CASSSLYEQYF.

This rearrangement joins TRBV13 to TRBJ2-7, with TRBD1 as a possible D gene (5 bases). CDR1 and CDR2 from the germline V gene are PRHDT and FYEKMQ (reference sequence). Trimming took 5 bases from V and 4 from J, leaving 21 bases between them. The CDR3 covers 16 residues. The CDR3 is CASSPPPDRSPYEQYF. For the CDR3, the DNA is TGTGCCAGCAGCCCCCCACCCGACAGAAGCCCGTACGAGCAGTACTTC.

The chain carries TRBV11-1 and TRBJ1-1; TRBD1 agrees at 7 bases. J lost 7 bases, V lost 1 base, and 6 bases had no gene match. The CDR3 sequence is 14 residues long. Germline V gene data show CDR1 as SGHAT and CDR2 as FQDESV (reference sequence). The CDR3 loop reads CASSLGQGSIEAFF. The CDR3 DNA reads as TGTGCCAGCAGCTTAGGACAGGGATCAATTGAAGCTTTCTTT.

The V and J genes are TRBV7-9 and TRBJ2-3, with TRBD1 matching over 9 bases. Germline V gene lookup returns CDR1 SEHNR and CDR2 FQNEAQ (reference sequence). V lost 2 bases and J lost 2; bases outside the gene matches: 8. The CDR3 extends over 17 amino acids. CDR3 nucleotides: TGTGCCAGCAGCTTACGAAGGACAGGGGTTGACACAGATACGCAGTATTTT. Its protein is CASSLRRTGVDTDTQYF.

The chain joins TRBV25-1 to TRBJ1-1, with D maybe TRBD1 (6 bases). The germline V gene encodes CDR1 MGHDK and CDR2 SYGVNS. CDR3 size: 13 residues. V lost 8 bases and J lost 0, with 10 bases in between. CDR3 coding DNA: TGTGCCAGCGCCCGACAGGTGAACACTGAAGCTTTCTTT. Residues: CASARQVNTEAFF.

The chain joins TRBV2 to TRBJ2-1; D is possibly TRBD1 (5 bases). Trimming pared 2 bases from V and 9 bases from J, leaving 17 bases between. CDR1 is SNHLY and CDR2 is FYNNEI in the germline V gene. This CDR3 has 15 amino acids. CDR3 sequence (DNA): TGTGCCAGCAGTGAAACGCAGGGAATTTCTGCTGAGCAGTTCTTC. Protein product: CASSETQGISAEQFF.

This chain joins TRBV7-2 and TRBJ1-2, with 7 bases matching TRBD1. Germline loops: CDR1 SGHTA, CDR2 FQGNSA. V shed 5 bases and J 6 bases; nucleotides not matched to a gene: 6. The CDR3 sequence is 13 residues long. The CDR3 nucleotides are TGTGCCAGCAGCCCGACAGGGTCAAATGGCTACACCTTC. Residues: CASSPTGSNGYTF. Complete variable domain (other parts from reference TRBV7-2 and TRBJ1-2): GAGVSQSPSNKVTEKGKDVELRCDPISGHTALYWYRQSLGQGLEFLIYFQGNSAPDKSGLPSDRFSAERTGGSVSTLTIQRTQQEDSAVYLCASSPTGSNGYTFGSGTRLTVV.

The V gene is TRBV3-1 (or the pseudogene TRBV3-2), the J gene TRBJ2-6; D is undetermined. Germline assignment: CDR1 LGHDT and CDR2 YNNKEL (reference sequence). The CDR3 spans 15 residues. Trimming took 3 bases from V and 4 from J, leaving 10 bases between them. Here the CDR3 DNA reads TGTGCCAGCAGCCAGAACGTGGCCGGGGCCAACGTCCTGACTTTC. Protein product: CASSQNVAGANVLTF.

The chain has TRBV15 and TRBJ2-7; D perhaps matches TRBD2 (6 bases). This CDR3 contains 15 residues. Per the germline V gene, CDR1 is LNHNV and CDR2 is YYDKDF (reference sequence). Trimming pared 0 bases from V and 0 bases from J, leaving 9 bases between. The CDR3 region is CATSRDRGASYEQYF. For the CDR3, the DNA is TGTGCCACCAGCAGAGATCGCGGGGCCTCCTACGAGCAGTACTTC. Using reference TRBV15 and TRBJ2-7 for the parts outside the CDR3, the full variable domain is DAMVIQNPRYQVTQFGKPVTLSCSQTLNHNVMYWYQQKSSQAPKLLFHYYDKDFNNEADTPDNFQSRRPNTSFCFLDIRSPGLGDTAMYLCATSRDRGASYEQYFGPGTRLTVT.

The chain uses TRBV12-5 and TRBJ2-2, with a tentative D call TRBD1 (6 bases). With 3 bases removed from V and 2 bases from J, the gap between germline ends came to 28 bases. Germline CDR1 and CDR2: LGHNT and FRNRAP. The CDR3 sequence is 21 residues long. CDR3 in DNA: TGTGCTAGTGGTTTCGCGTCCGGGACACAAGAATTCGTGGCCAACACCGGGGAGCTGTTTTTT. It translates to CASGFASGTQEFVANTGELFF.

The chain employs TRBV4-1 and TRBJ2-7; 8 nucleotides agree with TRBD1. V lost 3 bases, J lost 5 bases, and 9 bases stayed unmatched. The CDR3 totals 15 residues. The germline CDR1 and CDR2 sequences are MGHRA and YSYEKL. CDR3 amino acids: CASSHVRTGNNEQYF. The CDR3, as DNA: TGCGCCAGCAGCCATGTCCGGACAGGGAATAACGAGCAGTACTTC.

This sequence joins TRBV24-1 and TRBJ2-3, with 10 bases that match TRBD2. The CDR3 runs 16 residues. In germline, CDR1 is KGHDR, CDR2 SFDVKD. Trimming removed 3 bases from V and 1 base from J; junction bases left unmatched: 3. The CDR3 DNA sequence: TGTGCCACCAGTGATCGGACTAGCGGTCGCACAGATACGCAGTATTTT. Translated: CATSDRTSGRTDTQYF.

V gene TRBV7-3 combines with J gene TRBJ1-3; the match to TRBD1 covers 7 bases. This CDR3 spans 14 amino acids. CDR1 is SGHTA and CDR2 is FQGTGA in the germline V gene. Trimming at V came to 2 bases and at J to 4 bases, leaving 2 bases not matched to a gene. For the CDR3, the DNA is TGTGCCAGCAGCTTAGCGGGACAGGGAAACACCATATATTTT. Translating gives CASSLAGQGNTIYF.

The chain carries TRBV15 and TRBJ2-5; D might be TRBD2 (6 bases). Trimming pared 0 bases from V and 4 bases from J, leaving 12 bases between. This CDR3 spans 15 amino acids. The germline CDR1 and CDR2 sequences are LNHNV and YYDKDF (reference sequence). This CDR3 is CATSRDRAGIETQYF. CDR3 DNA: TGTGCCACCAGCAGAGATCGGGCGGGGATAGAGACCCAGTACTTC.

The chain is built from TRBV7-3 and TRBJ1-1, with 10 bases fitting TRBD1. The length of the CDR3 is 16 residues. V trimming: 5 bases; J trimming: 1 base; junction bases outside the gene matches: 7. Germline V lookup: CDR1 SGHTA, CDR2 FQGTGA. The CDR3 coding sequence is TGTGCCAGCAGCCCGGGACAGGGGAGAGGGAACACTGAAGCTTTCTTT. The encoded protein is CASSPGQGRGNTEAFF.

V usage is TRBV3-1 (or the pseudogene TRBV3-2) and J usage is TRBJ1-1; possible D gene TRBD1, 5 bases. The CDR3 loop spans 13 amino acids. Trimming removed 5 bases at V and 4 bases at J, with 11 bases between. CDR1 LGHDT and CDR2 YNNKEL come from the germline V gene (reference sequence). CDR3 loop: CASSFRGGTEAFF. The CDR3 coding sequence is TGTGCCAGCAGCTTCCGGGGGGGCACTGAAGCTTTCTTT.